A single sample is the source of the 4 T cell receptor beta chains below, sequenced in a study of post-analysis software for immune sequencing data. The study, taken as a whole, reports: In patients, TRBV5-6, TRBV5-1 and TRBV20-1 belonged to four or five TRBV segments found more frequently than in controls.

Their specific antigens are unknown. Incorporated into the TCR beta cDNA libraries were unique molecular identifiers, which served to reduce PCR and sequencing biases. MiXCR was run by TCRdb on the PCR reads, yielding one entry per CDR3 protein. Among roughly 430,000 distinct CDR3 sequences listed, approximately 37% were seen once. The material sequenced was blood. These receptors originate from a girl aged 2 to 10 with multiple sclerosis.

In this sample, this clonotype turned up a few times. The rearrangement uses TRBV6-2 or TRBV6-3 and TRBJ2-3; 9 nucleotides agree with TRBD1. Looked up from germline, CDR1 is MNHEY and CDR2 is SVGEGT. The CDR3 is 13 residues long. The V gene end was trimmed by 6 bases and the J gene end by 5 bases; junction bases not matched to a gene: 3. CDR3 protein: CASSRTGVDTQYF. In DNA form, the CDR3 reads TGTGCCAGCAGCCGGACAGGGGTAGATACGCAGTATTTT.

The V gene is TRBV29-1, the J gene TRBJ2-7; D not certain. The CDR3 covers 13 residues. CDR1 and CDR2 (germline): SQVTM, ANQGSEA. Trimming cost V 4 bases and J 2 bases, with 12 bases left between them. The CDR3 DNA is TGCAGCGTTGGCTCAGAGAATACCTACGAGCAGTACTTC. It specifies CSVGSENTYEQYF.

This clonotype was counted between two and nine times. The CDR3 DNA reads TGTGCCAGCAGCCCGAGACAGGGCAGTAACTACGAGCAGTACTTC. This sequence encodes CASSPRQGSNYEQYF. The chain links TRBV6-1 to TRBJ2-7, with 7 bases fitting TRBD1. In germline, CDR1 is MNHNS, CDR2 SASEGT. The CDR3 consists of 15 residues. V lost 6 bases and J lost 3; bases outside the gene matches: 11.

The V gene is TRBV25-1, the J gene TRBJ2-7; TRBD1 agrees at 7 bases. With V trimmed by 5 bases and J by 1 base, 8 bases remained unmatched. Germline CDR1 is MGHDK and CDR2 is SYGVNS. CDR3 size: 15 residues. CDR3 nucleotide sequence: TGTGCCAGCAGTAAGACAGGGCTCTTATCCTACGAGCAGTACTTC. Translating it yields CASSKTGLLSYEQYF.